These 24 T cell receptor beta chains were sequenced from one sample in a study of breast tumors, draining lymph nodes, adjacent tissues. MiXCR, run by TCRdb on the multiplex PCR reads, gives a single entry per CDR3 protein. The data show around 170,000 distinct CDR3 sequences, approximately 30% seen once. Breast cancer patients provided tissue from their axillary draining lymph nodes. Sequences were obtained from axillary lymph node tissue. The source of these receptors is a female donor with breast cancer. Some clones in this sample may be carry-over from other donors' samples.

This clonotype was seen ten or more times. This chain uses TRBV11-2 with TRBJ1-3; TRBD1 agrees at 8 bases. J was trimmed by 0 bases and V by 5 bases; bases with no gene match: 6. There are 16 residues in the CDR3. Germline CDR1 is SGHAT and CDR2 is FQNNGV. The CDR3 nucleotides read TGTGCCAGCAGCCGGGGACAGGCATCCTCTGGAAACACCATATATTTT. Amino acids: CASSRGQASSGNTIYF.

Details on this clonotype: A much larger clone lies one base from this, so it may be a read error. The chain carries TRBV12-3 or TRBV12-4 and TRBJ2-1; a possible D gene is TRBD1 (6 bases). The CDR3 totals 14 residues. The CDR3 nucleotides read TGTGCCAACAGTTTACTACAGGGTTACAATGAGCAGTTCTTC. Translating it yields CANSLLQGYNEQFF.

The chain is built from TRBV20-1 and TRBJ1-5; possibly TRBD1 for D (6 bases). Trimming left V 5 bases short and J 4 bases short, with 21 bases between. Germline V CDR1 and CDR2: DFQATT, SNEGSKA (reference sequence). The CDR3 extends over 16 amino acids. The CDR3 spells CSAPRASGDTNQPQHF. The CDR3 nucleotides read TGCAGTGCTCCGAGGGCTAGCGGGGACACAAATCAGCCCCAGCATTTT.

Details on this clonotype: This is likely a read error, given that the CDR3 carries no conserved phenylalanine or tryptophan at its end. The chain recombines TRBV7-9 with TRBJ1-6; TRBD1 might be the D (5 bases). The length of the CDR3 is 14 residues. The germline CDR1 and CDR2 sequences are SEHNR and FQNEAQ (reference sequence). Deletions cut 5 bases from V and 11 bases from J, with 16 bases between. CDR3 nucleotide sequence: TGTGCCAGCAGCCTCCCGGGGCCTCCACCACCCCTCCACCTT. Translated: CASSLPGPPPPLHL.

V usage is TRBV7-2 and J usage is TRBJ1-1; 7 bases are a match to TRBD1. This CDR3 has 14 residues. J was trimmed by 5 bases and V by 5 bases; bases with no gene match: 8. Germline lookup yields CDR1 SGHTA and CDR2 FQGNSA. CDR3 nucleotide sequence: TGTGCCAGCAGCCAGAGACAGGGAATTACTGAAGCTTTCTTT. Translated: CASSQRQGITEAFF.

As concerns this clonotype: A read error is possible here, since a much larger clone lies one base away. The chain is built from TRBV13 and TRBJ1-2, with 9 bases aligning to TRBD1. This CDR3 spans 15 amino acids. The germline gives CDR1 PRHDT, CDR2 FYEKMQ (reference sequence). Trimming at V came to 5 bases and at J to 8 bases, leaving 12 bases not matched to a gene. The CDR3 nucleotides are TGTGCCAGCAGCCTGTCCGGGACAGGGATCGGAGGCTACACCTTC. This encodes CASSLSGTGIGGYTF. The complete variable domain, with remaining parts taken from reference TRBV13 and TRBJ1-2, reads AAGVIQSPRHLIKEKRETATLKCYPIPRHDTVYWYQQGPGQDPQFLISFYEKMQSDKGSIPDRFSAQQFSDYHSELNMSSLELGDSALYFCASSLSGTGIGGYTFGSGTRLTVV.

This clonotype was recorded many times. V is TRBV7-9 and J is TRBJ2-3; D unclear. The CDR3 length is 14 residues. V was cut by 5 bases and J by 12 bases, with 21 bases left in between. Germline loops: CDR1 SEHNR, CDR2 FQNEAQ (reference sequence). The CDR3 loop is CASSRLKTEFSQYF. CDR3 sequence (DNA): TGTGCCAGCAGCCGCCTTAAGACGGAGTTCTCACAGTATTTT. Full variable domain (remainder filled in from reference TRBV7-9 and TRBJ2-3): DTGVSQNPRHKITKRGQNVTFRCDPISEHNRLYWYRQTLGQGPEFLTYFQNEAQLEKSRLLSDRFSAERPKGSFSTLEIQRTEQGDSAMYLCASSRLKTEFSQYFGPGTRLTVL.

To note about this clonotype: At one end, the junction sequence differs from germline, possibly due to a read error. The gene calls are TRBV11-3 and TRBJ2-2; 15 bases line up with TRBD2. Germline-derived CDR1 and CDR2 are SGHNT and YENEEA. The CDR3 consists of 17 residues. The CDR3 is CASSFRGLAGGTGKLFF. Written as DNA, the CDR3 is TGTGCCAGCAGCTTCCGGGGACTAGCGGGAGGAACCGGGAAGCTGTTTTTT.

This clonotype appeared many times. This rearrangement joins TRBV7-8 to TRBJ2-2; 9 bases align to TRBD2. V trimming: 5 bases; J trimming: 5 bases; junction bases outside the gene matches: 15. Germline loops: CDR1 SGHVS, CDR2 FQNEAQ. The CDR3 has 18 amino acids. In nucleotides, the CDR3 is TGTGCCAGCAGCCCCGGCCTAGCGGGAAGCCCGGGAACCGGGGAGCTGTTTTTT. Its translation is CASSPGLAGSPGTGELFF.

Ten or more counts support this clonotype. The J gene is TRBJ2-1, the V gene TRBV20-1, with D perhaps TRBD2 (6 bases). Between the trimmed V and J ends, which lost 3 bases and 7 bases, there was a span of 13 bases. Germline assignment: CDR1 DFQATT and CDR2 SNEGSKA (reference sequence). The CDR3 is 13 residues long. The CDR3 sequence is CSARRDWKNEQFF. As DNA, the CDR3 is TGCAGTGCTAGGCGGGACTGGAAAAATGAGCAGTTCTTC.

The chain is built from TRBV9 and TRBJ1-2, with unresolved D. The CDR3 runs 12 residues. The ends were cut back, 1 base at V and 12 bases at J, with 13 bases in the middle. Germline V gene lookup returns CDR1 SGDLS and CDR2 YYNGEE. This CDR3 is CASSVKGDGNTF. The CDR3 DNA reads as TGTGCCAGCAGCGTAAAAGGTGACGGAAACACCTTC.

CDR3 region: CASSRGPSGQETQYF. As DNA, the CDR3 is TGTGCCAGCAGTCGAGGCCCTAGCGGCCAAGAGACCCAGTACTTC. J is TRBJ2-5 and V is TRBV6-1; 7 bases are a match to TRBD2. Germline lookup yields CDR1 MNHNS and CDR2 SASEGT. Trimming cost V 5 bases and J 1 base; bases outside gene matches: 7. CDR3 length equals 15 residues.

In this sample, this clonotype turned up many times. The CDR3 reads CASSEGRWNEQFF. For the CDR3, the DNA is TGTGCCAGCAGTGAAGGACGTTGGAATGAGCAGTTCTTC. This chain connects TRBV25-1 to TRBJ2-1; D is ambiguous. V gave up 2 bases and J gave up 7 bases, with 9 bases separating them. Germline CDR1 and CDR2: MGHDK and SYGVNS. The CDR3 is 13 residues long.

At least ten counts were recorded for this clonotype. The chain couples TRBV5-5 to TRBJ2-3; the D is unclear. The CDR3 totals 14 residues. In germline, CDR1 is SGHKS, CDR2 YYEKEE (reference sequence). The germline V and J ends were trimmed by 2 bases and 4 bases, with 11 bases remaining between them. CDR3 in amino acids: CASSFLLSADTQYF. In DNA form, the CDR3 reads TGTGCCAGCAGCTTCCTACTTTCCGCAGATACGCAGTATTTT.

The rearrangement uses TRBV28 and TRBJ2-5; D tentatively fits TRBD1 or TRBD2 (5 bases each). This CDR3 region has 12 residues. Germline-derived CDR1 and CDR2 are MDHEN and SYDVKM. V was clipped by 6 bases and J by 5 bases, with 10 bases between them. CDR3 sequence: CASRGRGETQYF. The CDR3 coding sequence is TGTGCCAGCAGGGGGCGCGGGGAGACCCAGTACTTC.

This clonotype was seen ten or more times. The J gene is TRBJ1-4, the V gene TRBV4-1; weak D call: TRBD1 (6 bases). Germline V CDR1 and CDR2: MGHRA, YSYEKL. The CDR3 contains 13 residues. V dropped 8 bases and J dropped 8 bases, with 15 bases sitting between them. The CDR3 here is CASGVEGGEKLFF. CDR3 DNA sequence: TGCGCCAGCGGGGTAGAGGGGGGGGAAAAACTGTTTTTT.

This clonotype was seen repeatedly, ten times or more. The chain joins TRBV9 to TRBJ1-2; D is unresolved. V was cut by 0 bases and J by 0 bases, with 15 bases left in between. The CDR3 totals 17 residues. Germline V CDR1 and CDR2: SGDLS, YYNGEE. For the CDR3, the DNA is TGTGCCAGCAGCGTAGGCCCCGGGGAAGGTCCTAACTATGGCTACACCTTC. It translates to CASSVGPGEGPNYGYTF.

Concerning this clonotype itself: One end of the junction varies from germline; a read error may be responsible. This chain uses TRBV19 with TRBJ2-1; 7 nucleotides agree with TRBD1. The V gene's germline CDR1 is LNHDA and CDR2 SQIVND (reference sequence). The CDR3 length is 15 residues. The chain's CDR3 is CTSSIRDSTYNEQFF. In DNA form, the CDR3 reads TGTACCAGTAGTATCCGGGACAGTACTTACAATGAGCAGTTCTTC.

The V call is TRBV6-5, the J call TRBJ2-3; D is tentatively TRBD1 or TRBD2 (5 bases each). Germline CDR1 is MNHEY and CDR2 is SVGAGI. The CDR3 consists of 18 residues. The V end was cut by 0 bases, the J end by 0 bases, with 16 bases between. CDR3 nucleotide sequence: TGTGCCAGCAGTTACTCGGAGGCGAGGGGAACTAGCACAGATACGCAGTATTTT. It encodes CASSYSEARGTSTDTQYF.

This clonotype was seen only a few times. The V call is TRBV13, the J call TRBJ2-1; 7 bases fit TRBD2. Germline trimming cut 0 bases from V and 0 bases from J; bases unmatched to any gene: 5. The V gene's germline CDR1 is PRHDT and CDR2 FYEKMQ (reference sequence). The CDR3 is 17 residues long. The CDR3 here is CASSLGLTSVSYNEQFF. The CDR3 DNA reads as TGTGCCAGCAGCTTAGGTCTTACTAGCGTCTCCTACAATGAGCAGTTCTTC.

This chain uses TRBV27 with TRBJ2-6; 7 nucleotides line up with TRBD1. The CDR3 loop spans 16 amino acids. V shed 5 bases, J shed 2 bases, and the junction held 6 bases outside the gene matches. Germline lookup yields CDR1 MNHEY and CDR2 SMNVEV (reference sequence). The CDR3 DNA follows: TGTGCCAGCAGTGTATTAGGGGGCGCTGGGGCCAACGTCCTGACTTTC. Translating it yields CASSVLGGAGANVLTF.

The chain uses TRBV6-5 and TRBJ2-3; possible D gene TRBD1, 6 bases. Looked up from germline, CDR1 is MNHEY and CDR2 is SVGAGI. This CDR3 is built from 15 residues. Between the trimmed V and J ends, which lost 5 bases and 3 bases, there was a span of 15 bases. CDR3 coding DNA: TGTGCCAGCAGTACCAGGGGAAGGGGAACAGATACGCAGTATTTT. Residues: CASSTRGRGTDTQYF.

The J gene is TRBJ2-7, the V gene TRBV20-1; 13 bases line up with TRBD2. The CDR3 is 14 amino acids. V lost 4 bases and J lost 6; bases outside the gene matches: 6. The germline V gene has CDR1 DFQATT and CDR2 SNEGSKA (reference sequence). CDR3 protein: CSAKGLAGRSEQYF. Here the CDR3 DNA reads TGCAGTGCTAAGGGACTAGCGGGGAGATCCGAGCAGTACTTC.

This clonotype was recorded only once. This CDR3 fails to terminate in the conserved phenylalanine or tryptophan, so it likely reflects a read error. This sequence joins TRBV20-1 and TRBJ2-7, with TRBD1 identical over 7 bases. The J segment lost 0 bases and the V segment lost 6 bases, leaving 14 bases of the junction unmatched. CDR1 DFQATT and CDR2 SNEGSKA come from the germline V gene (reference sequence). CDR3 length equals 16 residues. CDR3 nucleotide sequence: TGCAGTGCCAAAAATCCCGGACAGGTAAGCTCCTACGAGCAGTACCTC. Translated, it gives CSAKNPGQVSSYEQYL.